This TCR beta chain derives from a study of blood T cells in healthy people across ages. For the study at large: Template-switching capture recovered about one barcoded beta molecule per two T cells.

Next came a second PCR, run for 7 to 11 cycles, which used a sample-barcoded 5' primer along with a J-beta primer mix. The yield of each sample was at least 2.5 million CDR3-containing paired-end reads. TCRdb recomputed calls from the 5' RACE reads with MiXCR, one row per CDR3 protein. The data show about 1.1 million distinct CDR3 sequences, under 40% seen once. With respect to this clonotype: At one of its ends the junction is not consistent with the germline gene, which may arise from a read error.

Caucasian, healthy and from Russia, the donors were aged between roughly 6 and 100. The CDR3 extends over 14 amino acids. Per the germline V gene, CDR1 is SGHTA and CDR2 is FQGNSA. The chain uses TRBV7-2 and TRBJ2-1, with D perhaps TRBD2 (6 bases). The sequence was collected from a man aged 18 to 29 in good health. The sequenced sample consisted of blood. CDR3 loop: CASSLAGIRNEKFF. CDR3 sequence (DNA): TGTGCCAGCAGTCTCGCGGGAATCAGGAATGAGAAGTTCTTC.